Listed below are T cell receptor beta chains from one sample, sequenced in a study of T-cell reconstitution after alpha-beta-depleted transplantation in children. TCRdb re-derived calls from the PCR reads in MiXCR, one entry per CDR3 protein. This table has around 700,000 distinct CDR3 sequences, around 13% appearing once. The source was PBMCs, collected before TCRalphabeta/CD19-depleted stem cell transplant. The receptors shown here come from a girl aged 2 to 10 with congenital amegakaryocytic thrombocytopenia, due to receive a stem cell transplant. The CDR3 runs from the conserved cysteine through the conserved F or W. Each record gives: J gene, D gene, V gene, clone size, CDR3 DNA, CDR3 protein. A D gene is named only where the DNA matches it firmly. Expanded clones are given a class, and other clones once, few, many or no size at all.

TRBJ2-7 | NA | TRBV7-6 | few | TGTGCCAGCAGCTCAGAACCTGATTGGCCCAACGAGCAGTACTTC | CASSSEPDWPNEQYF
TRBJ2-7 | NA | TRBV10-3 | NA | TGTGCCATCAGTGAGAGGGTGAGCGGAGCCAGGAGCTCCTACGAGCAGTACTTC | CAISERVSGARSSYEQYF
TRBJ1-1 | NA | TRBV20-1 | few | TGCAGTGAATCTGGGGGGGGCGCGGGTACTGAAGCTTTCTTT | CSESGGGAGTEAFF
TRBJ1-2 | TRBD1 | TRBV27 | NA | TGTGCCAACCTACCAGAAAAAGACAGGGCGGGAGGCTACACCTTC | CANLPEKDRAGGYTF
TRBJ2-1 | NA | TRBV29-1 | many | TGCAGCTTAAACGACCCGTGGACCTACAATGAGCAGTTCTTC | CSLNDPWTYNEQFF
TRBJ2-5 | NA | TRBV24-1 | many | TGTGCCACCAGTGATTTGGGGGAGACACAAGAGACCCAGTACTTC | CATSDLGETQETQYF
TRBJ1-2 | NA | TRBV10-3 | few | TGTGCCACGGCGGGGGGGGCTAACTATGGCTACACCTTC | CATAGGANYGYTF
TRBJ2-3 | NA | TRBV20-1 | NA | TGCAGTGCCAAGGAGCAGCGGTCTAGCACAGATACGCAGTATTTT | CSAKEQRSSTDTQYF
TRBJ2-1 | NA | TRBV4-1 | many | TGCGCCAGCAGCCACAGCACCTACACCCTAGGGGAAACCTACAATGAGCAGTTCTTC | CASSHSTYTLGETYNEQFF
TRBJ2-5 | NA | TRBV5-1 | few | TGCGCCAGCACCTTGGCGGCCGCCACTCAAGAGACCCAGTACTTC | CASTLAAATQETQYF
TRBJ2-7 | NA | TRBV7-9 | NA | TGTGCCAGCAGCTTATGGGGCGGCCCCTACGAGCAGTACTTC | CASSLWGGPYEQYF
TRBJ1-2 | NA | TRBV9 | many | TGTGCCAGCAGCAGGGACATAACGAGTAACTATGGCTACACCTTC | CASSRDITSNYGYTF
TRBJ1-5 | NA | TRBV20-1 | few | TGCAGTGCTAGACCCAGGGACGATCAGCCCCAGCATTTT | CSARPRDDQPQHF
TRBJ1-2 | TRBD1 | TRBV19 | few | TGTGCCAGTGAACCGGGACAGGGTGACTATGGCTACACCTTC | CASEPGQGDYGYTF
TRBJ1-5 | NA | TRBV29-1 | NA | TGCAGCGTTGCAAATCAGCCCCAGCATTTT | CSVANQPQHF
TRBJ1-3 | NA | TRBV12-3/TRBV12-4 | many | TGTGCCAGCAGTTCGGGGGGGTTATCTGGAAACACCATATATTTT | CASSSGGLSGNTIYF
TRBJ2-1 | TRBD2 | TRBV20-1 | many | TGCAGTGCGTGGACCCTAGCGGGAAACAATGAGCAGTTCTTC | CSAWTLAGNNEQFF
TRBJ2-1 | NA | TRBV5-1 | many | TGCGCCAGCAGCTTGGAACAGCGGCATGAGCAGTTCTTC | CASSLEQRHEQFF
TRBJ1-1 | NA | TRBV4-1 | NA | TGCGCCAGCAGCCAAGAGCAGGGGACCGTGGGGAACACTGAAGCTTTCTTT | CASSQEQGTVGNTEAFF
TRBJ2-5 | NA | TRBV5-6 | NA | TGTGCCAGCAGCGCCCCGGGACTCGAAGAGACCCAGTACTTC | CASSAPGLEETQYF
TRBJ2-1 | NA | TRBV5-1 | NA | TGCGCCAGCAGCTTGGAAGGTAGTGAGAATGAGCAGTTCTTC | CASSLEGSENEQFF
TRBJ2-1 | NA | TRBV5-1 | NA | TGCGCCAGCAGCTTGGCGACCCTAGCGGACAGCTCCTACAATGAGCAGTTCTTC | CASSLATLADSSYNEQFF
TRBJ1-2 | NA | TRBV5-1 | once | TGCGCCAGCAGCTCCGCGACGGATATGGGTGGCTACACCTTC | CASSSATDMGGYTF
TRBJ1-4 | NA | TRBV5-1 | many | TGCGCCAGCAGCCCAGGGTCGGAAAAACTGTTTTTT | CASSPGSEKLFF
TRBJ2-7 | NA | TRBV15 | NA | TGTGCCACCAGCAGTAGCGCGATCTCCTACGAGCAGTACTTC | CATSSSAISYEQYF
TRBJ2-4 | TRBD1 | TRBV11-1 | many | TGTGCCAGCAGCACCCATCCCGGGACAGGGGTAGCCAAAAACATTCAGTACTTC | CASSTHPGTGVAKNIQYF
TRBJ2-7 | NA | TRBV6-5 | few | TGTGCCAGCAGTCCCAGACTGCACTACGAGCAGTACTTC | CASSPRLHYEQYF
TRBJ2-5 | NA | TRBV29-1 | NA | TGCAGCGTTATCCCGGCCGGAGGGGAGACCCAGTACTTC | CSVIPAGGETQYF
TRBJ2-4 | NA | TRBV7-9 | few | TGTGCCAGCAGCTTAGAATTATGGCCGCTAGCCAAAAACATTCAGTACTTC | CASSLELWPLAKNIQYF
TRBJ1-2 | NA | TRBV20-1 | many | TGCAGTGCAATCGGACGGGCTAACTATGGCTACACCTTC | CSAIGRANYGYTF
TRBJ1-6 | NA | TRBV5-6 | NA | TGTGCCAGCAGCTTGGGGTGGAATTCACCCCTCCACTTT | CASSLGWNSPLHF
TRBJ1-1 | TRBD1 | TRBV15 | many | TGTGCCACCAGCGAGACAGGGATGAACACTGAAGCTTTCTTT | CATSETGMNTEAFF
TRBJ2-1 | NA | TRBV20-1 | NA | TGCAGTGCTCCAAGACTCGATACCTACAATGAGCAGTTCTTC | CSAPRLDTYNEQFF
TRBJ2-3 | NA | TRBV5-1 | many | TGCGCCAGCAGCTTGGACAGGGAACCAGATACGCAGTATTTT | CASSLDREPDTQYF
TRBJ2-7 | TRBD2 | TRBV2 | many | TGTGCCAGCAGTGGACGGACTAGCGGGAGTCTGTACGAGCAGTACTTC | CASSGRTSGSLYEQYF
TRBJ1-1 | NA | TRBV7-9 | NA | TGTGCCAGCAGCTTAGCCTCACTGGCTGCTGAAGCTTTCTTT | CASSLASLAAEAFF
TRBJ2-1 | NA | TRBV3-1 | few | TGTGCCAGCAGCCAAGTCCCCGAGGGTGAGCAGTTCTTC | CASSQVPEGEQFF
TRBJ2-5 | NA | TRBV4-1 | few | TGCGCCAGCAGCCAAGGCGCCGGGACGCTAGAGACCCAGTACTTC | CASSQGAGTLETQYF
TRBJ2-7 | NA | TRBV5-1 | NA | TGCGCCAGCAGCTTGGAAGGTACTGTCCGCTCCTACGAGCAGTACTTC | CASSLEGTVRSYEQYF
TRBJ2-3 | NA | TRBV11-2 | few | TGTGCCAGCAGTCCCCCAATTCCAGGGGTGACGCAGTATTTT | CASSPPIPGVTQYF
TRBJ2-5 | TRBD1 | TRBV14 | few | TGTGCCAGCAGCCAAGAAGGGACAGGCGCACACCAAGAGACCCAGTACTTC | CASSQEGTGAHQETQYF
TRBJ2-7 | NA | TRBV6-2/TRBV6-3 | many | TGTGCCAGCAGTTACGACTTTTGGACGTACGAGGCCGTTGGGTTTTACGAGCAGTACTTC | CASSYDFWTYEAVGFYEQYF
TRBJ2-1 | NA | TRBV27 | few | TGTGCCAGCAGCACGACCGACTCTCGGTCTCAGCAGTTCTTC | CASSTTDSRSQQFF
TRBJ2-1 | NA | TRBV12-3/TRBV12-4 | many | TGTGCCAGCAGTTTAGGCGGGCCCGCCTCCTACAATGAGCAGTTCTTC | CASSLGGPASYNEQFF
TRBJ2-3 | NA | TRBV7-2 | many | TGTGCCAGCAGCTTAGGTCTCAAGGCAGATACGCAGTATTTT | CASSLGLKADTQYF
TRBJ2-5 | TRBD2 | TRBV6-1 | few | TGTGCCAGCAGCCGAAGCGGGAGAGGAAAAGAGACCCAGTACTTC | CASSRSGRGKETQYF
TRBJ1-5 | NA | TRBV5-1 | many | TGCGCCAGCAGAGACATCAGGGCTCTTCGCAATCAGCCCCAGCATTTT | CASRDIRALRNQPQHF
TRBJ2-7 | NA | TRBV5-1 | few | TGCGCCAGCAGCTTGCATAACTACGAGCAGTACTTC | CASSLHNYEQYF
TRBJ2-7 | TRBD2 | TRBV28 | few | TGTGCCAGCAGGAATAGCGGGCAGACCTACGAGCAGTACTTC | CASRNSGQTYEQYF
TRBJ1-2 | TRBD1 | TRBV28 | NA | TGTGCCAGCAGTTTCTCACCCAGGGGGGACTATGGCTACACCTTC | CASSFSPRGDYGYTF
TRBJ2-5 | NA | TRBV7-6 | few | TGTGCCAGCAGCCTATCAAACCAGAAGCAAGAGACCCAGTACTTC | CASSLSNQKQETQYF
TRBJ1-5 | TRBD1 | TRBV20-1 | many | TGCAGTGCTAGACCCAGGGGACAGGGGTATCAGCCCCAGCATTTT | CSARPRGQGYQPQHF
TRBJ2-1 | NA | TRBV20-1 | few | TGCTGTGCTAGACGACCGGGACGGAGAAGCTCCTACAATGAGCAGTTCTTC | CCARRPGRRSSYNEQFF
TRBJ2-1 | TRBD2 | TRBV7-9 | few | TGTGCCAGCAGCCAACCCCCCGGACTAGCGGGAGCCAATGAGCAGTTCTTC | CASSQPPGLAGANEQFF